This TCR beta chain originates from a study of T cell clonotyping in hematopoietic cell transplantation. The CDR3 contains 13 residues. The V and J ends lost 1 base and 4 bases respectively, with 8 bases between them. Germline V gene sequence: CDR1 LGHNA, CDR2 YNFKEQ. The method was immunoSEQ multiplex PCR; TCRdb's version includes in-frame clones alone and lacks a portion of them. The repertoire includes some 15,000 clones, about nine tenths of them detected once, and around 3% sits in the top ten. The chain has TRBV4-2 and TRBJ2-7; D unresolved. The TCR sequence derives from a man aged 50 to 59 in good health. Some clones in this sample may be carry-over from other donors' samples. Sequenced sample: peripheral blood mononuclear cells. The CDR3 bases are TGTGCCAGCAGCCAAGGCCGGTTATACGAGCAGTACTTC. This gives the protein CASSQGRLYEQYF.